This T cell receptor (beta chain) was obtained from a study of blood T cell repertoires in COVID-19. In the study overall: T cells, B-cell-depleted T cells, or PBMCs supplied cDNA or gDNA.

As originally analysed: Estimates of nucleated cell counts were drawn from the amplification of reference gene primers. Assay: immunoSEQ multiplex PCR; the TCRdb copy retains only in-frame clones and omits some. V and J calls and clone size are copied from that table; D and trimming were computed from the DNA. Here the sample spans over 110,000 clones, around 88% being singletons. This clone turned up a few times. Germline trimming cut 2 bases from V and 1 base from J; bases unmatched to any gene: 4. There are 16 residues in the CDR3. Germline V gives CDR1 SGHDT, CDR2 YYEEEE. The J gene is TRBJ2-2, the V gene TRBV5-6, with 8 bases aligning to TRBD1. The sequence came from a human donor in a cohort sampled during active COVID-19. The sequenced material came from peripheral blood. The chain's CDR3 is CASSFLGQVNTGELFF. The CDR3 DNA is TGTGCCAGCAGCTTTTTGGGACAGGTGAACACCGGGGAGCTGTTTTTT.